These 27 T cell receptor beta chains were sequenced from one sample in a study of blood T cell repertoires in COVID-19 (dated by TCRdb to the early 2020s). Libraries were constructed by the immunoSEQ multiplex PCR assay. This immuneACCESS table, as held by TCRdb, lists in-frame sequences with V and J called but not all clones. Of the missing ones, under half trace to an unresolved V gene in checked studies; the others have no known cause. The sample includes 150,000 to 190,000 clones, with around 80% observed a single time. Of the sample, just over 0.55% falls within the top ten clones. The sequencing input was peripheral blood. All receptors come from a man in his 60s with acute or convalescent COVID-19.

This rearrangement joins TRBV7-9 to TRBJ2-7; TRBD1 matches 8 bases. The germline V gene encodes CDR1 SEHNR and CDR2 FQNEAQ (reference sequence). CDR3 length: 15 amino acids. V lost 2 bases to trimming and J lost 0 bases; unmatched junction nucleotides: 3. The CDR3 DNA is TGTGCCAGCAGCTTACTGACAGGGGTCTCCTACGAGCAGTACTTC. It specifies CASSLLTGVSYEQYF.

The chain couples TRBV5-1 to TRBJ1-2; tentatively, D is TRBD1 (6 bases). This CDR3 has 20 residues. Germline values: CDR1 SGHRS, CDR2 YFSETQ. Deletions cut 3 bases from V and 5 bases from J, with 32 bases between. CDR3 nucleotide sequence: TGCGCCAGCAGCTACGGTGCACAGGGAGGGGGACTCGGAGGTCGATATGGCTACACCTTC. Residues: CASSYGAQGGGLGGRYGYTF.

This rearrangement joins TRBV3-1 (or the pseudogene TRBV3-2) to TRBJ1-1; 7 nucleotides line up with TRBD1. CDR3 size: 13 residues. V trimming: 4 bases; J trimming: 6 bases; junction bases outside the gene matches: 5. From germline, CDR1 is LGHDT and CDR2 YNNKEL (reference sequence). This chain's CDR3 is CASSLRGAAEAFF. In nucleotides, the CDR3 is TGTGCCAGCAGCCTCAGGGGGGCGGCTGAAGCTTTCTTT.

This clone has only one observation. The chain has TRBV14 and TRBJ1-6; 8 nucleotides match TRBD1. Unmatched junction bases numbered 10, after V lost 8 bases and J lost 4 bases. The CDR3 is 16 amino acids. Per germline, CDR1 SGHDN and CDR2 FVKESK. CDR3 amino acids: CASSEAGGAYNSPLHF. The CDR3 DNA reads as TGTGCCAGCTCAGAGGCAGGGGGCGCATATAATTCACCCCTCCACTTT.

V is TRBV6-2 or TRBV6-3 and J is TRBJ2-7; TRBD2 aligns across 7 bases. Trimming removed 2 bases from V and 3 bases from J; junction bases left unmatched: 7. The germline gives CDR1 MNHEY, CDR2 SVGEGT. The CDR3 loop spans 15 amino acids. The CDR3 is CASSYPGLGVYEQYF. The CDR3 coding sequence is TGTGCCAGCAGTTACCCCGGACTAGGGGTCTACGAGCAGTACTTC.

This clone was counted a few times. The chain employs TRBV19 and TRBJ1-1; D possibly corresponds to TRBD1 (5 bases). V was cut by 6 bases and J by 1 base, with 12 bases left in between. Germline lookup yields CDR1 LNHDA and CDR2 SQIVND (reference sequence). The CDR3 sequence is 14 residues long. This CDR3 reads CASRIGGANTEAFF. The CDR3 DNA sequence: TGTGCCAGTAGGATCGGAGGGGCGAACACTGAAGCTTTCTTT.

This clone was found a few times. The chain combines TRBV12-3 or TRBV12-4 with TRBJ2-1; a weak D match, TRBD1 (6 bases). CDR3 length equals 13 residues. Trimming stripped 2 bases from V and 7 bases from J, with 9 bases between. In DNA, the CDR3 is TGTGCCAGCAGTTTATCTACAGGGAATGAGCAGTTCTTC. This codes for CASSLSTGNEQFF.

The chain carries TRBV6-5 and TRBJ1-1; D is uncertain. The CDR3 length is 13 residues. Trimming removed 5 bases at V and 1 base at J, with 8 bases between. Germline V gene data show CDR1 as MNHEY and CDR2 as SVGAGI. As DNA, the CDR3 is TGTGCCAGCAGTCATACAAAGAACACTGAAGCTTTCTTT. The encoded protein is CASSHTKNTEAFF.

The chain combines TRBV5-1 with TRBJ2-5; 13 bases are a match to TRBD2. CDR1 SGHRS and CDR2 YFSETQ come from the germline V gene. Trimming at V came to 0 bases and at J to 0 bases, leaving 5 bases not matched to a gene. The CDR3 is made up of 18 amino acids. CDR3 DNA: TGCGCCAGCAGCTTGGCCCTGACTAGCGGGGGGCACCAAGAGACCCAGTACTTC. It yields the protein CASSLALTSGGHQETQYF.

This chain uses TRBV7-2 with TRBJ2-3, with 9 nucleotides matching TRBD2. The junction had 11 bases not matched to a gene; V was cut back by 1 base and J by 3 bases. In germline, CDR1 is SGHTA, CDR2 FQGNSA. CDR3 length equals 18 residues. This CDR3 is CASSLEGTSLRVTDTQYF. CDR3 nucleotides: TGTGCCAGCAGCTTAGAAGGGACTAGCCTTCGGGTGACAGATACGCAGTATTTT.

The J gene is TRBJ2-7, the V gene TRBV24-1, with TRBD1 as a possible D gene (6 bases). The ends were cut back, 7 bases at V and 8 bases at J, with 17 bases in the middle. This CDR3 comprises 13 residues. The germline V gene encodes CDR1 KGHDR and CDR2 SFDVKD. CDR3 DNA: TGTGCCACCAGCCCCCGGGACACCGTCAAGCAGTACTTC. Translation: CATSPRDTVKQYF.

The chain joins TRBV14 to TRBJ2-7, with D possibly TRBD1 on 6 matching bases. This CDR3 has 13 residues. Germline values: CDR1 SGHDN, CDR2 FVKESK. Between the trimmed V and J ends, which lost 4 bases and 2 bases, there was a span of 9 bases. In DNA, the CDR3 is TGTGCCAGCAGCCGGGACACGACCTACGAGCAGTACTTC. Translating it yields CASSRDTTYEQYF.

The chain joins TRBV4-1 to TRBJ2-7; 8 bases fit TRBD2. Germline V lookup: CDR1 MGHRA, CDR2 YSYEKL. CDR3 length: 15 residues. The ends lost 2 bases at V and 2 bases at J; junction bases unmatched: 5. The CDR3 coding sequence is TGCGCCAGCAGCCAAATAGCGGGGACACCCTACGAGCAGTACTTC. Translation: CASSQIAGTPYEQYF.

V usage is TRBV9 and J usage is TRBJ1-5; 9 bases line up with TRBD1. V lost 4 bases and J lost 5; bases outside the gene matches: 4. Germline assignment: CDR1 SGDLS and CDR2 YYNGEE. This CDR3 has 14 residues. For the CDR3, the DNA is TGTGCCAGCAGCCCCGGACAGGGGTATCAGCCCCAGCATTTT. This encodes CASSPGQGYQPQHF.

This rearrangement joins TRBV5-1 to TRBJ1-5; TRBD1 might be the D (5 bases). CDR1 and CDR2 (germline): SGHRS, YFSETQ. The CDR3 extends over 16 amino acids. The germline V and J ends were trimmed by 4 bases and 2 bases, with 16 bases remaining between them. CDR3 in DNA: TGCGCCAGCAGCCCTGGGGGGTCCTGGGGCAATCAGCCCCAGCATTTT. Amino acid sequence: CASSPGGSWGNQPQHF.

The chain couples TRBV3-1 (or the pseudogene TRBV3-2) to TRBJ2-3; possibly TRBD1 for D (5 bases). Looked up from germline, CDR1 is LGHDT and CDR2 is YNNKEL (reference sequence). The length of the CDR3 is 15 residues. Trimming stripped 6 bases from V and 5 bases from J, with 18 bases between. CDR3 protein: CASSRALERGDTQYF. The CDR3 DNA follows: TGTGCCAGCAGTCGGGCATTAGAAAGGGGAGATACGCAGTATTTT.

This chain connects TRBV28 to TRBJ2-2; 7 nucleotides match TRBD2. Trimming removed 6 bases from V and 7 bases from J; junction bases left unmatched: 11. The CDR3 length is 15 residues. From germline, CDR1 is MDHEN and CDR2 SYDVKM. CDR3 region: CASRARGSGFGELFF. The DNA for the CDR3 is TGTGCCAGCAGGGCCCGCGGGAGTGGGTTCGGGGAGCTGTTTTTT. Complete variable domain (other parts from reference TRBV28 and TRBJ2-2): DVKVTQSSRYLVKRTGEKVFLECVQDMDHENMFWYRQDPGLGLRLIYFSYDVKMKEKGDIPEGYSVSREKKERFSLILESASTNQTSMYLCASRARGSGFGELFFGEGSRLTVL.

The V gene is TRBV9, the J gene TRBJ2-7, with 10 bases aligning to TRBD1. Germline-derived CDR1 and CDR2 are SGDLS and YYNGEE. The CDR3 is 16 residues long. V gave up 0 bases and J gave up 1 base; unmatched junction bases: 4. CDR3 amino acids: CASSVGGTGDSYEQYF. In DNA, the CDR3 is TGTGCCAGCAGCGTAGGAGGGACAGGGGATTCCTACGAGCAGTACTTC.

The V and J genes are TRBV6-6 and TRBJ1-1, with 10 bases that match TRBD1. The V gene end was trimmed by 6 bases and the J gene end by 5 bases; junction bases not matched to a gene: 6. This CDR3 contains 14 residues. The V gene's germline CDR1 is MNHNY and CDR2 SVGAGI (reference sequence). CDR3 nucleotides: TGTGCCAGCAGCCCGGGACAGGGGAGAACTGAAGCTTTCTTT. Translation: CASSPGQGRTEAFF.

This chain joins TRBV24-1 and TRBJ1-2; perhaps TRBD1 as D (5 bases). The CDR3 sequence is 14 residues long. The V end lost 1 base, the J end lost 4 bases, and 9 bases lay between the germline ends. Germline CDR1 is KGHDR and CDR2 is SFDVKD. The CDR3 DNA is TGTGCCACCAGTGATTTCCGCAGGGTCTATGGCTACACCTTC. Encoded protein: CATSDFRRVYGYTF.

The genes are TRBV14 and TRBJ1-1; tentative D call: TRBD1 (6 bases). The V end was cut by 4 bases, the J end by 10 bases, with 13 bases between. CDR1 and CDR2 (germline): SGHDN, FVKESK. This CDR3 comprises 12 residues. This CDR3 reads CASSRQQGIAFF. Here the CDR3 DNA reads TGTGCCAGCAGCCGACAACAGGGAATAGCTTTCTTT.

This sequence joins TRBV19 and TRBJ1-1; TRBD1 matches at 9 bases. Trimming cost V 6 bases and J 3 bases; bases outside gene matches: 5. This CDR3 has 14 amino acids. CDR1 is LNHDA and CDR2 is SQIVND in the germline V gene (reference sequence). The CDR3 DNA follows: TGTGCCAGTAGCCCGACAGGGGGGGACACTGAAGCTTTCTTT. Amino acids: CASSPTGGDTEAFF.

The chain couples TRBV2 to TRBJ1-3, with TRBD1 as a possible D gene (5 bases). V dropped 8 bases and J dropped 4 bases, with 12 bases sitting between them. From germline, CDR1 is SNHLY and CDR2 FYNNEI. The CDR3 spans 13 residues. CDR3 amino acids: CASGGGAGNTIYF. The CDR3 DNA reads TGTGCCAGCGGGGGAGGGGCCGGAAACACCATATATTTT.

The chain is built from TRBV18 and TRBJ2-7, with TRBD1 matching 8 bases. This CDR3 has 16 amino acids. The V gene end was trimmed by 3 bases and the J gene end by 0 bases; junction bases not matched to a gene: 7. The germline CDR1 and CDR2 sequences are KGHSH and LQKENI. CDR3 sequence (DNA): TGTGCCAGCTCACCGGGTGGACAGGGAAGCTCCTACGAGCAGTACTTC. This sequence encodes CASSPGGQGSSYEQYF.

This clone was recorded a few times. The chain has TRBV19 and TRBJ1-2; D is ambiguous. CDR1 is LNHDA and CDR2 is SQIVND in the germline V gene (reference sequence). V lost 8 bases, J lost 4 bases, and 17 bases lay in between. There are 14 residues in the CDR3. CDR3 in amino acids: CASHRAGSFYGYTF. In DNA form, the CDR3 reads TGTGCCAGTCATCGAGCAGGTTCCTTCTATGGCTACACCTTC.

V is TRBV12-3 or TRBV12-4 and J is TRBJ2-1; a possible D gene is TRBD1 (7 bases). V was shortened by 8 bases and J by 14 bases, with 19 bases between the two germline ends. The CDR3 has 12 residues. CDR3 nucleotides: TGTGCCAGCGACATGCGGGACAGTGAAAAGTTCTTC. This sequence encodes CASDMRDSEKFF.

This clone was seen just once. The chain links TRBV10-3 to TRBJ2-7, with 10 bases aligning to TRBD2. Germline V gene lookup returns CDR1 ENHRY and CDR2 SYGVKD. The V gene end was trimmed by 5 bases and the J gene end by 1 base; junction bases not matched to a gene: 2. The length of the CDR3 is 14 residues. The CDR3 protein is CAISILAGSYEQYF. The CDR3 nucleotides are TGTGCCATCAGTATACTAGCGGGGTCCTACGAGCAGTACTTC.